Presented here are 3 T cell receptor beta chains from one specimen sequenced in a study of OX40 agonist ivuxolimab in advanced cancers. The protocol was immunoSEQ multiplex PCR, while the TCRdb copy is restricted to in-frame clones and leaves out a portion. The repertoire holds approximately 82,000 clones, with roughly 80% as singletons. This material consisted of CD4+ or CD8+ T cells sorted from blood, taken in a trial of the OX40 agonist ivuxolimab. These receptors were obtained from an adult with an advanced solid tumor such as melanoma, head and neck, liver or kidney cancer.

This clone was seen a few times. V usage is TRBV7-6 and J usage is TRBJ2-1, with 13 bases aligning to TRBD2. Losses at the gene ends were 5 bases for V and 8 bases for J; bases not matched to a gene: 6. The length of the CDR3 is 15 residues. From germline, CDR1 is SGHVS and CDR2 FNYEAQ. CDR3 sequence (DNA): TGTGCCAGCAGCCTGACTAGCGGGGGGACTGATGAGCAGTTCTTC. Its protein product is CASSLTSGGTDEQFF. The full variable domain, in which reference TRBV7-6 and TRBJ2-1 provide the parts outside the CDR3, is GAGVSQSPRYKVTKRGQDVALRCDPISGHVSLYWYRQALGQGPEFLTYFNYEAQQDKSGLPNDRFSAERPEGSISTLTIQRTEQRDSAMYRCASSLTSGGTDEQFFGPGTRLTVL.

This clone was seen only once. The rearrangement links TRBV7-9 to TRBJ2-7; 10 bases are shared with TRBD1. After removal of 1 base from V and 5 bases from J, the junction contained 8 bases not matched to a gene. This CDR3 comprises 16 residues. From germline, CDR1 is SEHNR and CDR2 FQNEAQ (reference sequence). CDR3 amino acids: CASSLVATGGLHEQYF. Here the CDR3 DNA reads TGTGCCAGCAGCTTAGTGGCGACAGGGGGCTTGCACGAGCAGTACTTC.

The CDR3 is CASSLGVSTYEQYF. The CDR3 DNA sequence: TGCGCCAGCAGCTTGGGGGTCAGTACCTACGAGCAGTACTTC. This chain joins TRBV5-1 and TRBJ2-7; D unclear. Per the germline V gene, CDR1 is SGHRS and CDR2 is YFSETQ. V lost 0 bases and J lost 2, with 9 bases in between. This CDR3 contains 14 residues.